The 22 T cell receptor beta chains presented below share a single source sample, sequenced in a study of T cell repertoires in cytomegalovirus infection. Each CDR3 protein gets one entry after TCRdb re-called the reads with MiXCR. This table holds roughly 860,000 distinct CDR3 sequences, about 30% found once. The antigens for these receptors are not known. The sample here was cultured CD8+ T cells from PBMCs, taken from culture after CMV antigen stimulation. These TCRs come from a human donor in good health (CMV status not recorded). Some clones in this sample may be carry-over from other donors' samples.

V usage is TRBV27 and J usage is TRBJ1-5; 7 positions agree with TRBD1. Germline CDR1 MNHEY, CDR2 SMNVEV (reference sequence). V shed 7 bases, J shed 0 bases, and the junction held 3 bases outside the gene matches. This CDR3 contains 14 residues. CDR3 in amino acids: CASKTGHSNQPQHF. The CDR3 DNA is TGTGCCAGCAAGACAGGGCATAGCAATCAGCCCCAGCATTTT.

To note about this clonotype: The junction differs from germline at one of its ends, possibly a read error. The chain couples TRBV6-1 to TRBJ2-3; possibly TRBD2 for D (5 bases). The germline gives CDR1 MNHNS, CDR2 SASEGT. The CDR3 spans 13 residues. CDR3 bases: TGTGCCAGCAGTTCCCGACTACTAGATACGCAGGATTTT. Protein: CASSSRLLDTQDF.

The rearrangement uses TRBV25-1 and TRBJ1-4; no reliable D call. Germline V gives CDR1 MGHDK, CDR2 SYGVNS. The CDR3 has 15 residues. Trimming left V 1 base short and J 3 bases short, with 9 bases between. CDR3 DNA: TGTGCCAGCAGTGAATTTGTGGGGTCTAATGAAAAACTGTTTTTT. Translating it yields CASSEFVGSNEKLFF.

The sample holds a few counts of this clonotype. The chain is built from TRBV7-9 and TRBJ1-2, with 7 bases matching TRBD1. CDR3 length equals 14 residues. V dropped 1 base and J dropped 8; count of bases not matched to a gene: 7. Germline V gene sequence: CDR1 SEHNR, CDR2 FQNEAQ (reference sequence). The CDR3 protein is CASSLVKGARGYTF. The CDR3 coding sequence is TGTGCCAGCAGCTTAGTGAAGGGGGCGCGAGGCTACACCTTC.

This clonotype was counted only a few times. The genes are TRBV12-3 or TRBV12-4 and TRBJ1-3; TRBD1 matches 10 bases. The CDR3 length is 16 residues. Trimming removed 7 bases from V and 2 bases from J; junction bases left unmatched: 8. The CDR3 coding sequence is TGTGCCAGCAAACGGGGAGGACAGGGGGCTGGAAACACCATATATTTT. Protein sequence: CASKRGGQGAGNTIYF.

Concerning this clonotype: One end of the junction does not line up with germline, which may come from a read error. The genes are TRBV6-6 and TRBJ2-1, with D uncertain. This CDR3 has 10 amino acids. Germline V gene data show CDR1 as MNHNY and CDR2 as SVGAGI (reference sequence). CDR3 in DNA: TGTGCCAGCACTTACAATGAGCAGTTCTTC. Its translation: CASTYNEQFF.

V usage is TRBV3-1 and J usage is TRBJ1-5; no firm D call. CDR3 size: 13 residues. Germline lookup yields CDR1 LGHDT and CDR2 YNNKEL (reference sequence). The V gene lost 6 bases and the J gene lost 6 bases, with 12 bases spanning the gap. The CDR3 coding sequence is TGTGCCAGCAGTCCAAGGTCCGGTCAGCCCCAGCATTTT. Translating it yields CASSPRSGQPQHF.

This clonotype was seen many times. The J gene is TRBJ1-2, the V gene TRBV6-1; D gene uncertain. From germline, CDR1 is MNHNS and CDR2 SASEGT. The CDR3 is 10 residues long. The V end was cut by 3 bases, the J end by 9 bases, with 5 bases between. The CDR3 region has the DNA TGTGCCAGCAGTGATGGGTGCTACACCTTC. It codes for CASSDGCYTF.

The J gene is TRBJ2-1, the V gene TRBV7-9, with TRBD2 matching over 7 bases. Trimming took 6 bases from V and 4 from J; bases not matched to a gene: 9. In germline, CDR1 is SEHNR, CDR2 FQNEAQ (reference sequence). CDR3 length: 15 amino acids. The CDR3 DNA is TGTGCCAGCAGTCTGACTAGCCTCCCTTACAATGAGCAGTTCTTC. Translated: CASSLTSLPYNEQFF.

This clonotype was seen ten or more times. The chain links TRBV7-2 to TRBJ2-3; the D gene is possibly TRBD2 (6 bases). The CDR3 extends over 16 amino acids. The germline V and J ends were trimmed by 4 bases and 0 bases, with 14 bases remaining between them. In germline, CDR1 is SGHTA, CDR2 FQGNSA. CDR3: CASSSRAGISTDTQYF. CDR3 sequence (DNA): TGTGCCAGCAGCTCGAGGGCGGGGATTAGCACAGATACGCAGTATTTT.

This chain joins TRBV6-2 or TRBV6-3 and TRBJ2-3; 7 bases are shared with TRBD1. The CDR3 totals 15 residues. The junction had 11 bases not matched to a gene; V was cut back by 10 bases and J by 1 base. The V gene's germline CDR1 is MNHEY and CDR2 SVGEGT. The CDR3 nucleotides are TGTGCCACCTCACAGGAGAGGGGGCGCACAGATACGCAGTATTTT. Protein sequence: CATSQERGRTDTQYF.

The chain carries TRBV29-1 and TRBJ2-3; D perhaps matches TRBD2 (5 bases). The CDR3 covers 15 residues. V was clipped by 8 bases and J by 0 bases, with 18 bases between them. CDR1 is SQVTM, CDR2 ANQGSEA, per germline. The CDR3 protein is CSIGGGRPSTDTQYF. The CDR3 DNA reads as TGCAGCATTGGAGGCGGCAGGCCTAGCACAGATACGCAGTATTTT.

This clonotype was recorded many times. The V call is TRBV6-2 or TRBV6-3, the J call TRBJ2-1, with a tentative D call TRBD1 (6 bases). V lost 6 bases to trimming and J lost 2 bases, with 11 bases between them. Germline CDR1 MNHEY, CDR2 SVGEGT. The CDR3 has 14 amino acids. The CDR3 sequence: CASSLGQPYNEQFF. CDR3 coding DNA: TGTGCCAGCAGCCTCGGACAGCCCTACAATGAGCAGTTCTTC.

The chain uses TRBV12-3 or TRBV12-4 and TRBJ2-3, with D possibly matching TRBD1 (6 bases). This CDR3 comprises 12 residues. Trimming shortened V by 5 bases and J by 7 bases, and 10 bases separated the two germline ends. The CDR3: CASSPGANTQYF. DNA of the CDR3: TGTGCCAGCAGTCCAGGGGCGAATACGCAGTATTTT.

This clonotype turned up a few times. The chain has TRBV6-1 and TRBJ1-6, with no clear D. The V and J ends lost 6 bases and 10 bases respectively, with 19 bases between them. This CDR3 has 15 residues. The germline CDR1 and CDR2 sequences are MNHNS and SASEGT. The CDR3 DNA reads TGTGCCAGCAGACCCCGGGCCACGGTAGTATCACCCCTCCACTTT. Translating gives CASRPRATVVSPLHF.

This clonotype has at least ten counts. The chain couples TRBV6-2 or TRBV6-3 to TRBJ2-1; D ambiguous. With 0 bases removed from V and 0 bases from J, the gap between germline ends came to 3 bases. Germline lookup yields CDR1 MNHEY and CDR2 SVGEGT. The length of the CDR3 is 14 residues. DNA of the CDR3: TGTGCCAGCAGTTACTCGAGCTCCTACAATGAGCAGTTCTTC. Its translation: CASSYSSSYNEQFF.

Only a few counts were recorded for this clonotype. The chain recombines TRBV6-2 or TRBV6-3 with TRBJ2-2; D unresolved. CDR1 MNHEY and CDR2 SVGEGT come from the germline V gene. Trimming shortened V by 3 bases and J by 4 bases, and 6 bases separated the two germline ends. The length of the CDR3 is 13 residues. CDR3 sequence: CASSYFSTGELFF. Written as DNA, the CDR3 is TGTGCCAGCAGTTATTTCTCCACCGGGGAGCTGTTTTTT.

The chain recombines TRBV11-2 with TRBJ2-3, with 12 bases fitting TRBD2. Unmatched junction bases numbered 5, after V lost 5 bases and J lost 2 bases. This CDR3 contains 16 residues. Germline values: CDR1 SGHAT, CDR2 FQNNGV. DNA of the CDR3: TGTGCCAGCAGCGGGTGGACTAGCGGGGCCACAGATACGCAGTATTTT. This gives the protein CASSGWTSGATDTQYF. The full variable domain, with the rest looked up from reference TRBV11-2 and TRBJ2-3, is EAGVAQSPRYKIIEKRQSVAFWCNPISGHATLYWYQQILGQGPKLLIQFQNNGVVDDSQLPKDRFSAERLKGVDSTLKIQPAKLEDSAVYLCASSGWTSGATDTQYFGPGTRLTVL.

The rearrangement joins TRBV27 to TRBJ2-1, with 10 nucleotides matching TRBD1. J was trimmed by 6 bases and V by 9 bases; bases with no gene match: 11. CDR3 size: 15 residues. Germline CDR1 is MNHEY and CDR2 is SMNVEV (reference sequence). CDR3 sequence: CASRSGTGVSNEQFF. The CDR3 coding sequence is TGTGCCAGTCGATCCGGGACAGGGGTTTCCAATGAGCAGTTCTTC.

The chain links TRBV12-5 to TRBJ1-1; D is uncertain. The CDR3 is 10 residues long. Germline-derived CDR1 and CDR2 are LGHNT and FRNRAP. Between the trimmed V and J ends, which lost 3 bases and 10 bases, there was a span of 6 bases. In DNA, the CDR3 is TGTGCTAGTGGTTTCGGAGGAGCTTTCTTT. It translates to CASGFGGAFF.

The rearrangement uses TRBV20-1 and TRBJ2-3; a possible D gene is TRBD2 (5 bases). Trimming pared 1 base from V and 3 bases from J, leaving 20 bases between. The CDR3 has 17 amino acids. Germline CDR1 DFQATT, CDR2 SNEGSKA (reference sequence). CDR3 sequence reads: CSARGPGVASGTDTQYF. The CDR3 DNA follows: TGCAGTGCTAGAGGCCCCGGGGTAGCGTCAGGAACAGATACGCAGTATTTT.

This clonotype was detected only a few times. The CDR3 DNA follows: TGTGCCAGCAGCTTCCGCCTCAGTATGAATGGCTACACCTTC. As protein: CASSFRLSMNGYTF. The V gene is TRBV5-6, the J gene TRBJ1-2; D gene uncertain. The V and J ends lost 2 bases and 6 bases respectively, with 14 bases between them. The germline V gene has CDR1 SGHDT and CDR2 YYEEEE. The CDR3 has 14 residues.